Listed below are T cell receptor beta chains from one sample, sequenced in a study of blood T cells in healthy people across ages. MiXCR was run by TCRdb on the 5' RACE reads, yielding one entry per CDR3 protein. The sample includes about 970,000 distinct CDR3 sequences, just over 50% of them seen just once. Sequenced input: blood. The origin of the receptors is an older woman in good health. CDR3s include the opening cysteine and the closing phenylalanine or tryptophan.

CDR3 protein,V gene,J gene
CASSLGGTGGGEQFF,TRBV5-1,TRBJ2-1
CATSDSLAEETQYF,TRBV24-1,TRBJ2-5
CATSKGTGRVTEAFF,TRBV24-1,TRBJ1-1
CASSQPGGESNNEQFF,TRBV3-1,TRBJ2-1
CASSLTVRGTDTQYF,TRBV5-1,TRBJ2-3
CASSFELTQETQYF,TRBV5-1,TRBJ2-5
CSARDPAGTGELFF,TRBV20-1,TRBJ2-2
CASSKFLFRQNTDTQYF,TRBV4-3,TRBJ2-3
CASSYSGSVRDEQFF,TRBV6-5,TRBJ2-1
CAISESQNYGYTF,TRBV10-3,TRBJ1-2
CASSQGDRTYNEQFF,TRBV4-2,TRBJ2-1
CASMLSVPTDTQYF,TRBV2,TRBJ2-3
CASSVGLAAGGETQYF,TRBV9,TRBJ2-5
CASSTGQGEDTQYF,TRBV6-4,TRBJ2-3
CASSLQVFGEKLFF,TRBV6-1,TRBJ1-4
CASSPAQSTGGYGYTF,TRBV4-1,TRBJ1-2
CASSFGLAAYEQYF,TRBV12-3/TRBV12-4,TRBJ2-7
CSVIATAYEQYF,TRBV29-1,TRBJ2-7
CASSLEGILWGTEAFF,TRBV7-9,TRBJ1-1
CASSPRGFRDTQYF,TRBV6-2/TRBV6-3,TRBJ2-3
CASSLVAGRGSNEQYF,TRBV7-2,TRBJ2-5
CASSRLTGEAYEQYF,TRBV4-3,TRBJ2-7